Below are 25 T cell receptor beta chains sequenced from a single sample in a study of cytomegalovirus exposure and HLA in healthy donors. Primers: 60 Vbeta forward and 13 Jbeta reverse. TCRdb's table, derived via immunoSEQ multiplex PCR, lists solely in-frame clones and lacks some. The sample has about 110,000 clones, approximately 80% seen once. The sequenced material came from PBMCs. The receptors were sampled from a woman between 18 and 29 years old in good health and CMV-seropositive.

This chain connects TRBV4-1 to TRBJ1-5, with D perhaps TRBD1 (5 bases). The ends were cut back, 4 bases at V and 0 bases at J, with 13 bases in the middle. Germline V gene data show CDR1 as MGHRA and CDR2 as YSYEKL. The CDR3 loop spans 16 amino acids. The CDR3 sequence is CASSPWTLYSNQPQHF. DNA of the CDR3: TGCGCCAGCAGCCCTTGGACACTCTATAGCAATCAGCCCCAGCATTTT.

The chain recombines TRBV25-1 with TRBJ2-1; D call uncertain. The CDR3 loop spans 14 amino acids. Trimming took 7 bases from V and 0 from J, leaving 10 bases between them. Germline lookup yields CDR1 MGHDK and CDR2 SYGVNS. CDR3 amino acids: CASTGDVSYNEQFF. The CDR3 DNA follows: TGTGCCAGCACTGGAGATGTCTCCTACAATGAGCAGTTCTTC.

This rearrangement joins TRBV6-6 to TRBJ1-5, with TRBD1 matching 7 bases. J was trimmed by 0 bases and V by 7 bases; bases with no gene match: 9. This CDR3 has 16 residues. The germline CDR1 and CDR2 sequences are MNHNY and SVGAGI (reference sequence). Here the CDR3 DNA reads TGTGCCAGCAAAGCACGGGACAGCTATAGCAATCAGCCCCAGCATTTT. Translating it yields CASKARDSYSNQPQHF.

The chain has TRBV6-1 and TRBJ1-5; D not resolved. Between the trimmed V and J ends, which lost 2 bases and 4 bases, there was a span of 3 bases. The CDR3 is made up of 12 amino acids. The V gene's germline CDR1 is MNHNS and CDR2 SASEGT. The CDR3, as DNA: TGTGCCAGCAGTGAATCTAATCAGCCCCAGCATTTT. Protein sequence: CASSESNQPQHF.

The chain couples TRBV9 to TRBJ2-3; D not resolved. Deletions cut 4 bases from V and 0 bases from J, with 12 bases between. The germline V gene encodes CDR1 SGDLS and CDR2 YYNGEE. This CDR3 has 15 amino acids. DNA for the CDR3: TGTGCCAGCAGCCCGGGTGGCTACAGCACAGATACGCAGTATTTT. Its translation is CASSPGGYSTDTQYF.

The V call is TRBV27, the J call TRBJ1-2, with a tentative D call TRBD1 (6 bases). V was trimmed by 6 bases and J by 4 bases, leaving 18 bases between them. The germline V gene has CDR1 MNHEY and CDR2 SMNVEV (reference sequence). The CDR3 loop spans 15 amino acids. CDR3 bases: TGTGCCAGCAGCGCAGCCCACAGGGCGACCTATGGCTACACCTTC. It is translated as CASSAAHRATYGYTF.

V and J are TRBV5-1 and TRBJ2-1; D is possibly TRBD1 (6 bases). Germline CDR1 reads SGHRS; CDR2 reads YFSETQ. CDR3 length: 12 residues. Trimming pared 3 bases from V and 7 bases from J, leaving 8 bases between. DNA for the CDR3: TGCGCCAGCAGCTCCGACAGGAATGAGCAGTTCTTC. Its translation is CASSSDRNEQFF.

The chain combines TRBV6-5 with TRBJ2-7, with 13 positions matching TRBD2. The CDR3 totals 13 residues. Per germline, CDR1 MNHEY and CDR2 SVGAGI. The trim removed 5 bases at V and 12 bases at J, leaving 7 bases unmatched. CDR3 nucleotides: TGTGCCAGCAGTGCCACTAGCGGGAGGGCCCGGTACTTC. Protein: CASSATSGRARYF.

The rearrangement uses TRBV6-1 and TRBJ2-7; tentative D call: TRBD2 (5 bases). CDR3 length equals 13 residues. CDR1 is MNHNS, CDR2 SASEGT, per germline. V dropped 7 bases and J dropped 2 bases, with 12 bases sitting between them. CDR3 residues: CASTAGVTYEQYF. CDR3 in DNA: TGTGCCAGCACGGCGGGTGTAACCTACGAGCAGTACTTC.

This chain joins TRBV20-1 and TRBJ1-1; D may be TRBD1 (5 bases). The CDR3 has 11 residues. Germline-derived CDR1 and CDR2 are DFQATT and SNEGSKA (reference sequence). The V gene lost 5 bases and the J gene lost 8 bases, with 12 bases spanning the gap. DNA of the CDR3: TGCAGTGCTGGGGGGAGACTCGAAGCTTTCTTT. Encoded protein: CSAGGRLEAFF.

The chain recombines TRBV6-5 with TRBJ1-2, with 7 nucleotides matching TRBD1. The CDR3 extends over 13 amino acids. V shed 2 bases, J shed 8 bases, and the junction held 5 bases outside the gene matches. Germline CDR1 is MNHEY and CDR2 is SVGAGI. For the CDR3, the DNA is TGTGCCAGCAGTTACGGACAGGTTGGCGGCTACACCTTC. Translated: CASSYGQVGGYTF.

The chain has TRBV19 and TRBJ1-2; a weak D match, TRBD1 (5 bases). The CDR3 consists of 14 residues. The germline V gene encodes CDR1 LNHDA and CDR2 SQIVND (reference sequence). V was clipped by 3 bases and J by 4 bases, with 12 bases between them. CDR3 loop: CASSIRQGTYGYTF. The CDR3 region has the DNA TGTGCCAGTAGTATTCGGCAGGGAACCTATGGCTACACCTTC.

The genes are TRBV30 and TRBJ1-1; the D is unclear. Per the germline V gene, CDR1 is GTSNPN and CDR2 is SVGIG (reference sequence). Trimming took off 0 bases at V and 6 bases at J, with 11 bases between the two ends. CDR3 length: 13 amino acids. CDR3 bases: TGTGCCTGGAGTGTACTTAGGAGACCTGAAGCTTTCTTT. As protein: CAWSVLRRPEAFF. Supplemented by reference TRBV30 and TRBJ1-1, the full variable domain reads SQTIHQWPATLVQPVGSPLSLECTVEGTSNPNLYWYRQAAGRGLQLLFYSVGIGQISSEVPQNLSASRPQDRQFILSSKKLLLSDSGFYLCAWSVLRRPEAFFGQGTRLTVV.

The chain uses TRBV2 and TRBJ1-1, with TRBD1 matching 7 bases. J gave up 7 bases and V 6 bases, and 5 bases lay outside the gene matches. The CDR3 is 12 amino acids. From germline, CDR1 is SNHLY and CDR2 FYNNEI. The DNA of the CDR3 is TGTGCCAGCAGAGGGGGCATCGGTGAAGCTTTCTTT. It yields the protein CASRGGIGEAFF.

The chain joins TRBV27 to TRBJ1-5, with D tentatively TRBD1 (5 bases). The V gene's germline CDR1 is MNHEY and CDR2 SMNVEV (reference sequence). The CDR3 runs to 17 residues. V dropped 5 bases and J dropped 0 bases, with 17 bases sitting between them. In nucleotides, the CDR3 is TGTGCCAGCAGTCACCAGGGAATCCCCTATAGCAATCAGCCCCAGCATTTT. Its translation: CASSHQGIPYSNQPQHF.

The chain uses TRBV5-1 and TRBJ2-5, with D possibly TRBD2 on 6 matching bases. V gave up 1 base and J gave up 2 bases, with 15 bases separating them. CDR3 length: 16 residues. Looked up from germline, CDR1 is SGHRS and CDR2 is YFSETQ. The chain's CDR3 is CASSLMERAPQETQYF. In DNA, the CDR3 is TGCGCCAGCAGCTTGATGGAGCGGGCACCTCAAGAGACCCAGTACTTC.

This CDR3 is CASSLAERDYGYTF. The CDR3, as DNA: TGTGCCAGCAGCTTGGCAGAGCGAGACTATGGCTACACCTTC. V gene TRBV5-8 combines with J gene TRBJ1-2; no clear D. Germline lookup yields CDR1 SGHTS and CDR2 YDEGEE. The CDR3 runs 14 residues. The germline V and J ends were trimmed by 0 bases and 3 bases, with 9 bases remaining between them.

This clone has just a few counts. The chain joins TRBV7-9 to TRBJ2-5; 10 bases are shared with TRBD1. The germline V gene has CDR1 SEHNR and CDR2 FQNEAQ (reference sequence). The CDR3 contains 15 residues. V trimming: 5 bases; J trimming: 5 bases; junction bases outside the gene matches: 8. The DNA for the CDR3 is TGTGCCAGCAGCCTCCGGGACAGGGGCCACGAGACCCAGTACTTC. This gives the protein CASSLRDRGHETQYF.

The genes are TRBV5-6 and TRBJ1-5, with unresolved D. The germline V gene encodes CDR1 SGHDT and CDR2 YYEEEE. The CDR3 totals 15 residues. Trimming left V 0 bases short and J 3 bases short, with 10 bases between. CDR3 protein: CASSLAGFPNQPQHF. CDR3 bases: TGTGCCAGCAGCTTGGCCGGGTTCCCCAATCAGCCCCAGCATTTT.

This sequence joins TRBV5-1 and TRBJ2-7; maybe TRBD2 (6 bases). Deletions cut 2 bases from V and 0 bases from J, with 12 bases between. Germline V gives CDR1 SGHRS, CDR2 YFSETQ. This CDR3 is built from 15 residues. The CDR3 loop is CASSLGTPSSYEQYF. Written as DNA, the CDR3 is TGCGCCAGCAGCTTAGGGACTCCGAGCTCCTACGAGCAGTACTTC.

The chain has TRBV7-9 and TRBJ1-1, with 7 bases lining up with TRBD1. Germline V lookup: CDR1 SEHNR, CDR2 FQNEAQ (reference sequence). The trim removed 6 bases at V and 4 bases at J, leaving 11 bases unmatched. The CDR3 spans 15 residues. The CDR3 bases are TGTGCCAGCAGGGTCCGACAGGGCGGAATCACTGAAGCTTTCTTT. Encoded protein: CASRVRQGGITEAFF.

The V gene is TRBV6-1, the J gene TRBJ1-3, with a tentative D call TRBD1 (6 bases). Germline loops: CDR1 MNHNS, CDR2 SASEGT. Trimming took off 2 bases at V and 4 bases at J, with 15 bases between the two ends. The CDR3 is 16 amino acids. DNA of the CDR3: TGTGCCAGCAGTGAATGGATGGGAGGGGGAGGAAACACCATATATTTT. It is translated as CASSEWMGGGGNTIYF.

In its sample, this clone was seen once. The chain combines TRBV5-1 with TRBJ1-1; D is ambiguous. V dropped 3 bases and J dropped 4 bases, with 13 bases sitting between them. The CDR3 is 14 residues long. CDR1 and CDR2 from the germline V gene are SGHRS and YFSETQ. DNA of the CDR3: TGCGCCAGCAGCTCCCCGGTCGCTCGCACTGAAGCTTTCTTT. Protein sequence: CASSSPVARTEAFF.

This clone has more than one count but fewer than ten. The V call is TRBV6-1, the J call TRBJ2-2; the D gene is possibly TRBD2 (6 bases). In germline, CDR1 is MNHNS, CDR2 SASEGT. The CDR3 runs 13 residues. With 4 bases removed from V and 5 bases from J, the gap between germline ends came to 8 bases. The CDR3 loop is CASSGLETGELFF. The CDR3 DNA sequence: TGTGCCAGCAGTGGACTAGAAACCGGGGAGCTGTTTTTT.

V gene TRBV5-4 combines with J gene TRBJ2-7; 7 bases map to TRBD1. Germline lookup yields CDR1 SGHNT and CDR2 YYREEE (reference sequence). After removal of 0 bases from V and 4 bases from J, the junction contained 7 bases not matched to a gene. The CDR3 covers 15 residues. The CDR3 bases are TGTGCCAGCAGCTTGGGCCGACAGGGCCCGTACGAGCAGTACTTC. Encoded protein: CASSLGRQGPYEQYF.